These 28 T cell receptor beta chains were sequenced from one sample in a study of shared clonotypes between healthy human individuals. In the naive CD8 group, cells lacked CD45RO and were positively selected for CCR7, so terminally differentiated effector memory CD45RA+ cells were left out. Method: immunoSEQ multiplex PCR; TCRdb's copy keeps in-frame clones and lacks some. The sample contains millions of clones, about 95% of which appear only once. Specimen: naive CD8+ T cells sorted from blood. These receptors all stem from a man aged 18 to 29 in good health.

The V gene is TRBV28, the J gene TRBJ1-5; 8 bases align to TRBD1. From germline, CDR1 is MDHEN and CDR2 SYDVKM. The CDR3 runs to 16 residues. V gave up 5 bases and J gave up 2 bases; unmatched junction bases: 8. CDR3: CASSNPPGQGNQPQHF. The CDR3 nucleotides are TGTGCCAGCAGTAACCCGCCGGGACAGGGCAATCAGCCCCAGCATTTT.

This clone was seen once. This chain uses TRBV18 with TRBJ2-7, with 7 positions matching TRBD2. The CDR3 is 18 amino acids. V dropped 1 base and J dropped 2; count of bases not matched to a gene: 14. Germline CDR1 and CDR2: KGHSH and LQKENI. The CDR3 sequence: CASSPQKGEGTIPYEQYF. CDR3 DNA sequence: TGTGCCAGCTCACCACAGAAAGGGGAGGGAACTATACCCTACGAGCAGTACTTC.

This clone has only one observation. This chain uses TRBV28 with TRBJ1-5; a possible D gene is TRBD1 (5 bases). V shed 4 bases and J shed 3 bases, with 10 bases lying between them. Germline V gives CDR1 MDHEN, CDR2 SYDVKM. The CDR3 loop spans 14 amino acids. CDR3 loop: CASSYPGANQPQHF. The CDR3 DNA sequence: TGTGCCAGCAGTTACCCCGGGGCCAATCAGCCCCAGCATTTT.

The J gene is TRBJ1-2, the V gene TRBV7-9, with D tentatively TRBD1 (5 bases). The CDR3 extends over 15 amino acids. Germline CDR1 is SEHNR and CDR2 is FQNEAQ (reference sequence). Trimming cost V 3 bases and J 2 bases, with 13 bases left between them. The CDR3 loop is CASSLSIRENYGYTF. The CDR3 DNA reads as TGTGCCAGCAGCTTGAGTATCAGGGAAAACTATGGCTACACCTTC.

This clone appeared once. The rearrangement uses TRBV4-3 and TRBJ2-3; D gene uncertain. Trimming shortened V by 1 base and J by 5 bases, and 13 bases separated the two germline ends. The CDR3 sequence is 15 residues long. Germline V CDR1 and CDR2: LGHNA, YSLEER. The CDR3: CASSQVPAGEDTQYF. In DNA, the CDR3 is TGCGCCAGCAGCCAAGTTCCGGCAGGAGAAGATACGCAGTATTTT.

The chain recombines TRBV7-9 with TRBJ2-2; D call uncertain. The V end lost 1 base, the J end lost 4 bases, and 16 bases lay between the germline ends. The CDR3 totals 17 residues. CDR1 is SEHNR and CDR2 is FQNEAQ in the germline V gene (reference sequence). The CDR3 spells CASSLVTAGRGTGELFF. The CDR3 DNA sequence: TGTGCCAGCAGCTTAGTGACGGCAGGAAGAGGCACCGGGGAGCTGTTTTTT.

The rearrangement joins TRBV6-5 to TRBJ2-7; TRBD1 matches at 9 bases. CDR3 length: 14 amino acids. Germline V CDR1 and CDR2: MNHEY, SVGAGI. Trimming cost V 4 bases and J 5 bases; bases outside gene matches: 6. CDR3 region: CASSLYRGQNEQYF. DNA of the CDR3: TGTGCCAGCAGTTTATACAGGGGGCAGAACGAGCAGTACTTC.

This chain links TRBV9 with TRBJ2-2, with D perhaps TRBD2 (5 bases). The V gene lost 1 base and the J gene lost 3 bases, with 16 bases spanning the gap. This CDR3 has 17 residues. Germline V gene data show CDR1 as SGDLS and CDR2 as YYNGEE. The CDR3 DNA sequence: TGTGCCAGCAGCGTACCGGGGTGGGGTATCGACACCGGGGAGCTGTTTTTT. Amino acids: CASSVPGWGIDTGELFF.

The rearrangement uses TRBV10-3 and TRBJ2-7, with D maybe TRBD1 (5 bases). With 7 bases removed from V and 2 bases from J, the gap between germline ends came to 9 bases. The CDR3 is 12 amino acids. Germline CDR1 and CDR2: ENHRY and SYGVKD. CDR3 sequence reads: CAIKTEAYEQYF. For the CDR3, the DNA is TGTGCCATCAAGACAGAGGCCTACGAGCAGTACTTC.

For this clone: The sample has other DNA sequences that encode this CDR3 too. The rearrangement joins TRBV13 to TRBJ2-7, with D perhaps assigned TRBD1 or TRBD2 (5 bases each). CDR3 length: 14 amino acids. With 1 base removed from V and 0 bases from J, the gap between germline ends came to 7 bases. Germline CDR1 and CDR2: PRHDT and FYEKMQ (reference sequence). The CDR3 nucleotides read TGTGCCAGCAGCTTAGCAGGGAGCTCCTACGAGCAGTACTTC. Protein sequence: CASSLAGSSYEQYF.

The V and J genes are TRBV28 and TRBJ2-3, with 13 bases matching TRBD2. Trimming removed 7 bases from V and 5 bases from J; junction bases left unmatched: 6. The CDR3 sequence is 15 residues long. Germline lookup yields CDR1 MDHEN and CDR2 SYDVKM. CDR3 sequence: CASTLTSGGIDTQYF. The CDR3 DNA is TGTGCCAGCACTTTGACTAGCGGGGGGATAGATACGCAGTATTTT.

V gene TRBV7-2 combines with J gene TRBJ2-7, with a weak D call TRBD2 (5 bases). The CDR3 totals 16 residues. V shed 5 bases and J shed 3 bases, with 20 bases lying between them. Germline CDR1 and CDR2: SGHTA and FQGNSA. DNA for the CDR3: TGTGCCAGCAGCCCAGCCCCCATTTTTAGCGTCTACGAGCAGTACTTC. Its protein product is CASSPAPIFSVYEQYF. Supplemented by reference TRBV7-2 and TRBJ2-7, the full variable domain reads GAGVSQSPSNKVTEKGKDVELRCDPISGHTALYWYRQSLGQGLEFLIYFQGNSAPDKSGLPSDRFSAERTGGSVSTLTIQRTQQEDSAVYLCASSPAPIFSVYEQYFGPGTRLTVT.

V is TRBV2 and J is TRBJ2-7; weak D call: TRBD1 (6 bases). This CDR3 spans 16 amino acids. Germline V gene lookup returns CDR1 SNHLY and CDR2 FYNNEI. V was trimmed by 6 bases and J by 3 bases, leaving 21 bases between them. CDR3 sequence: CASRVRDQGLGYEQYF. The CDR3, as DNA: TGTGCCAGCAGAGTTAGAGATCAGGGGCTGGGCTACGAGCAGTACTTC.

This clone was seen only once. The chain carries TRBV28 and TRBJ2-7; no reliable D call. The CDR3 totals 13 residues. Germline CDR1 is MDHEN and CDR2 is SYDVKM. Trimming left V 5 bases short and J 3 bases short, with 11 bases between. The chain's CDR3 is CASSTRFIYEQYF. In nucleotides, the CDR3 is TGTGCCAGCAGTACCCGTTTCATCTACGAGCAGTACTTC. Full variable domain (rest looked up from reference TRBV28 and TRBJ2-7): DVKVTQSSRYLVKRTGEKVFLECVQDMDHENMFWYRQDPGLGLRLIYFSYDVKMKEKGDIPEGYSVSREKKERFSLILESASTNQTSMYLCASSTRFIYEQYFGPGTRLTVT.

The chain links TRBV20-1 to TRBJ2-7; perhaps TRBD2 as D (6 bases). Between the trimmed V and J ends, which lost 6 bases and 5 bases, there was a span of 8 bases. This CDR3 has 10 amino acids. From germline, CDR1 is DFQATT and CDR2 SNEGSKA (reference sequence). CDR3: CSAASDEQYF. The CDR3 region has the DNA TGCAGTGCGGCTAGCGACGAGCAGTACTTC.

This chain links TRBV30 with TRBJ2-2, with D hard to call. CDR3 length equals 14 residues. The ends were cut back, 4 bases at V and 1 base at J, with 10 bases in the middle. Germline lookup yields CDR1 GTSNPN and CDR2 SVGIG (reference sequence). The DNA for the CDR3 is TGTGCCTGGACCGAAGGTTGGAACACCGGGGAGCTGTTTTTT. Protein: CAWTEGWNTGELFF.

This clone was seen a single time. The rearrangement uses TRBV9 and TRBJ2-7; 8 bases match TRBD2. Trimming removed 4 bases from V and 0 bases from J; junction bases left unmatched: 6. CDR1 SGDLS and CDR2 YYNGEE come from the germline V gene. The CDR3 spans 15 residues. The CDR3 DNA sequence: TGTGCCAGCAGCCCAAGCGGGGGAAACTCCTACGAGCAGTACTTC. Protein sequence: CASSPSGGNSYEQYF.

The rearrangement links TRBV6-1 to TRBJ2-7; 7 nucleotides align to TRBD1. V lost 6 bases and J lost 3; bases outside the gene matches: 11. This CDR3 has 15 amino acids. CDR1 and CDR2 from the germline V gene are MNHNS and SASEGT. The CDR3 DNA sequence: TGTGCCAGCAGGCCCCTCACCGGGACAGTCTACGAGCAGTACTTC. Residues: CASRPLTGTVYEQYF.

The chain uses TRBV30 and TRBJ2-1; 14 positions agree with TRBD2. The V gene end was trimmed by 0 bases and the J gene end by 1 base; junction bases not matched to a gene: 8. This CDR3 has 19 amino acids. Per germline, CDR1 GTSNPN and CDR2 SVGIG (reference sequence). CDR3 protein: CAWSVARLAGGISYNEQFF. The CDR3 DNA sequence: TGTGCCTGGAGTGTAGCCCGACTAGCGGGGGGGATTTCCTACAATGAGCAGTTCTTC.

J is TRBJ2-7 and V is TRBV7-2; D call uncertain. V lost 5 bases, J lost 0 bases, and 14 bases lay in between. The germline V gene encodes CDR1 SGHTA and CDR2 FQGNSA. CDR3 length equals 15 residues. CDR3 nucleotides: TGTGCCAGCAGCCACCCTACCTCGAGCTCCTACGAGCAGTACTTC. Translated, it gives CASSHPTSSSYEQYF.

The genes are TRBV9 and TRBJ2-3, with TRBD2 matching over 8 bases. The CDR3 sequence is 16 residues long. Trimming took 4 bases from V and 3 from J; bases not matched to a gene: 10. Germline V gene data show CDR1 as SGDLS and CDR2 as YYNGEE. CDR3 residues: CASSPWVRGETDTQYF. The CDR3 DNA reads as TGTGCCAGCAGCCCCTGGGTGCGGGGGGAAACAGATACGCAGTATTTT. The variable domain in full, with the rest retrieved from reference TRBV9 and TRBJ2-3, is DSGVTQTPKHLITATGQRVTLRCSPRSGDLSVYWYQQSLDQGLQFLIQYYNGEERAKGNILERFSAQQFPDLHSELNLSSLELGDSALYFCASSPWVRGETDTQYFGPGTRLTVL.

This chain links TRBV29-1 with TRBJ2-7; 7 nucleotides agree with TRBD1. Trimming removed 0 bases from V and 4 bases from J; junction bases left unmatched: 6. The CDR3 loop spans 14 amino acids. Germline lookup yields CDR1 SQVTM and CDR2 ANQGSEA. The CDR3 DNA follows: TGCAGCGTTGAAGATCAGGGACAGTCTTACGAGCAGTACTTC. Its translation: CSVEDQGQSYEQYF.

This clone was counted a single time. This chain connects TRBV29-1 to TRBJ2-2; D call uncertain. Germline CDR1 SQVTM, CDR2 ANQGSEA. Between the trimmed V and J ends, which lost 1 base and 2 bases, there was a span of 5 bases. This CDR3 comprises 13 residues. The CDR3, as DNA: TGCAGCGTTGAAGGGGAAAACACCGGGGAGCTGTTTTTT. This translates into CSVEGENTGELFF.

The CDR3 region has the DNA TGTGCCAGCAGTTCTGTCGGGGGGCCTAACGAGCAGTACTTC. It encodes CASSSVGGPNEQYF. This sequence joins TRBV27 and TRBJ2-7; D possibly corresponds to TRBD2 (7 bases). The CDR3 length is 14 residues. Germline CDR1 is MNHEY and CDR2 is SMNVEV (reference sequence). Trimming took off 4 bases at V and 5 bases at J, with 15 bases between the two ends.

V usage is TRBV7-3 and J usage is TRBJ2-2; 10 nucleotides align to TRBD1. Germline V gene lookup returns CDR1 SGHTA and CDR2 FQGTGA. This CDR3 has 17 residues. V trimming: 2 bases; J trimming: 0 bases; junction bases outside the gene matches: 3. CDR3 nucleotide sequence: TGTGCCAGCAGCTTACCCGGACAGGGGGCGAACACCGGGGAGCTGTTTTTT. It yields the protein CASSLPGQGANTGELFF.

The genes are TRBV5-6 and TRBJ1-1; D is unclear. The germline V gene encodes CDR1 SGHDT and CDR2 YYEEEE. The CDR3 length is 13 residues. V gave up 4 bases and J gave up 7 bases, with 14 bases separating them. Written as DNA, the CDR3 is TGTGCCAGCAGCCCCGGAGCAGGTATTGAAGCTTTCTTT. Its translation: CASSPGAGIEAFF.

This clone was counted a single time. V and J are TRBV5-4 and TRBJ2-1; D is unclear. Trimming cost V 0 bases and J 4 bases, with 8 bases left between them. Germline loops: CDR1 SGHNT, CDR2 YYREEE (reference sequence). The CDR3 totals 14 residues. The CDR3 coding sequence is TGTGCCAGCAGCTTGGACAGACAATACAATGAGCAGTTCTTC. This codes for CASSLDRQYNEQFF.

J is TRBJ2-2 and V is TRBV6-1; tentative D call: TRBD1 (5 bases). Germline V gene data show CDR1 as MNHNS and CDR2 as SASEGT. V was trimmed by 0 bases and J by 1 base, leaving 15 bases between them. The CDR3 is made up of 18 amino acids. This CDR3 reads CASSEARAGWENTGELFF. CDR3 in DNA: TGTGCCAGCAGTGAAGCGAGAGCAGGGTGGGAGAACACCGGGGAGCTGTTTTTT.